This T cell receptor beta chain originates from a study of OX40 agonist ivuxolimab in advanced cancers. Data came from immunoSEQ multiplex PCR; TCRdb stores just in-frame clones and leaves some out. Among about 95,000 clones listed, about 88% were seen once. The CDR3 length is 15 residues. Trimming removed 4 bases from V and 3 bases from J; junction bases left unmatched: 3. Germline CDR1 is LGHNA and CDR2 is YSLEER. The sample consisted of CD4+ or CD8+ T cells sorted from blood, taken in a trial of the OX40 agonist ivuxolimab. The chain has TRBV4-3 and TRBJ2-3; 11 bases are shared with TRBD1. The sequence was obtained from an adult with an advanced solid tumor such as melanoma, head and neck, liver or kidney cancer. The CDR3, as DNA: TGCGCCAGCAGCCGGGGACAGGGGGGTACAGATACGCAGTATTTT. Encoded protein: CASSRGQGGTDTQYF.